Following are 18 T cell receptor beta chains from one sample sequenced in a study of vaccination effects on CD4 cells after COVID-19 (dated by TCRdb to about 2022). To identify antigen-specific CD4+ T cell clonotypes by their expansion, the ViraFEST assay first stimulated PBMC with viral peptide pools and then applied TCR sequencing. After about 9 days of culture, CD4+ T cells were isolated with the EasySep CD4+ T cell isolation kit. None of the healthy vaccine recipients had a prior SARS-CoV-2 infection, which was confirmed by nucleocapsid antibody tests that came back negative both before and after vaccination. The library was produced with the immunoSEQ multiplex PCR assay. Imported from immuneACCESS, the table was reduced by TCRdb to in-frame sequences with V and J called. These copies leave out some clones; in studies compared against another copy, an unresolved V gene accounts for under half, and the cause of the remainder is not known. This sample gives 50,000 or so clones in total; 79% of them show up just once. The ten largest clones represent approximately 6% of the sample.

These receptors have no known antigen. The sample was CD4+ T cells from PBMCs cultured with HCoV-OC43 spike peptides, taken before COVID-19 vaccination. In light of the paper, this sample's cell subset or site label describes: HCoV-OC43 spike overlapping peptide pool stimulation. The receptors stem from a human donor who received a COVID-19 vaccine.

The V and J genes are TRBV6-6 and TRBJ1-2; D uncertain. V lost 2 bases and J lost 4, with 8 bases in between. Germline V CDR1 and CDR2: MNHNY, SVGAGI (reference sequence). The length of the CDR3 is 13 residues. The CDR3 spells CASSYRATYGYTF. The CDR3 DNA reads as TGTGCCAGCAGTTACAGGGCTACCTATGGCTACACCTTC.

The CDR3 DNA is TGTGCCAGCAGTTACCCCCTTGGGGGGAACACCGGGGAGCTGTTTTTT. The encoded protein is CASSYPLGGNTGELFF. The chain joins TRBV6-5 to TRBJ2-2; D is perhaps TRBD1 or TRBD2 (5 bases each). Germline V lookup: CDR1 MNHEY, CDR2 SVGAGI. V shed 2 bases and J shed 1 base, with 11 bases lying between them. The CDR3 runs to 16 residues.

The chain uses TRBV18 and TRBJ2-5; D may be TRBD1 (5 bases). Trimming shortened V by 2 bases and J by 5 bases, and 9 bases separated the two germline ends. There are 13 residues in the CDR3. Looked up from germline, CDR1 is KGHSH and CDR2 is LQKENI. The CDR3 spells CASSPVRAETQYF. The CDR3 region has the DNA TGTGCCAGCTCACCAGTCAGGGCGGAGACCCAGTACTTC.

This chain connects TRBV20-1 to TRBJ1-2; D may be TRBD1 (5 bases). From germline, CDR1 is DFQATT and CDR2 SNEGSKA (reference sequence). V lost 3 bases to trimming and J lost 8 bases, with 10 bases between them. The CDR3 runs 11 residues. The CDR3 protein is CSARTVQGYTF. The CDR3 DNA sequence: TGCAGTGCTAGGACAGTTCAGGGCTACACCTTC.

V and J are TRBV6-5 and TRBJ2-5; the D gene is possibly TRBD1 (6 bases). The CDR3 sequence is 13 residues long. The germline V gene has CDR1 MNHEY and CDR2 SVGAGI. Trimming took 7 bases from V and 5 from J, leaving 14 bases between them. CDR3 sequence: CASTPRGRETQYF. CDR3 nucleotide sequence: TGTGCCAGCACTCCCAGGGGACGGGAGACCCAGTACTTC.

Only a few counts were recorded for this clone. This chain links TRBV7-8 with TRBJ2-3, with 8 bases that match TRBD1. V shed 6 bases and J 4 bases; nucleotides not matched to a gene: 9. Germline values: CDR1 SGHVS, CDR2 FQNEAQ. The CDR3 runs 15 residues. CDR3 protein: CASRQDRVLSDTQYF. The DNA of the CDR3 is TGTGCCAGCAGACAGGACAGGGTTTTATCAGATACGCAGTATTTT.

The chain couples TRBV18 to TRBJ1-1; 7 positions match TRBD1. Germline V lookup: CDR1 KGHSH, CDR2 LQKENI. J lost 0 bases, V lost 6 bases, and 10 bases had no gene match. This CDR3 comprises 16 residues. The CDR3 region is CASSRDSPSLNTEAFF. The CDR3 region has the DNA TGTGCCAGCTCCCGGGACAGCCCTTCTTTGAACACTGAAGCTTTCTTT.

The chain uses TRBV25-1 and TRBJ2-3; D possibly corresponds to TRBD2 (7 bases). Trimming left V 3 bases short and J 4 bases short, with 14 bases between. Germline CDR1 is MGHDK and CDR2 is SYGVNS. CDR3 length: 15 amino acids. CDR3 sequence (DNA): TGTGCCAGCAGTGATGAAAGGGGGAGGGCAGATACGCAGTATTTT. Protein product: CASSDERGRADTQYF. Combining the CDR3 with reference TRBV25-1 and TRBJ2-3 gives the whole variable domain EADIYQTPRYLVIGTGKKITLECSQTMGHDKMYWYQQDPGMELHLIHYSYGVNSTEKGDLSSESTVSRIRTEHFPLTLESARPSHTSQYLCASSDERGRADTQYFGPGTRLTVL.

CDR3 residues: CASTRAGTGENQPQHF. In DNA, the CDR3 is TGTGCCAGTACCAGAGCCGGGACAGGGGAGAATCAGCCCCAGCATTTT. The chain joins TRBV19 to TRBJ1-5, with 10 positions matching TRBD1. Trimming removed 7 bases from V and 4 bases from J; junction bases left unmatched: 10. The length of the CDR3 is 16 residues. Germline V gives CDR1 LNHDA, CDR2 SQIVND (reference sequence).

This sequence joins TRBV29-1 and TRBJ1-6; D may be TRBD1 (5 bases). Germline assignment: CDR1 SQVTM and CDR2 ANQGSEA. The CDR3 contains 13 residues. Trimming shortened V by 8 bases and J by 0 bases, and 8 bases separated the two germline ends. CDR3 nucleotide sequence: TGCAGCTACAGGAGCTCCTATAATTCACCCCTCCACTTT. Translation gives CSYRSSYNSPLHF.

This rearrangement joins TRBV2 to TRBJ2-3; D may be TRBD2 (5 bases). This CDR3 has 17 amino acids. V was cut by 0 bases and J by 2 bases, with 15 bases left in between. Germline CDR1 SNHLY, CDR2 FYNNEI. The chain's CDR3 is CASSEALLGGSTDTQYF. CDR3 coding DNA: TGTGCCAGCAGTGAAGCGCTTCTGGGCGGGTCCACAGATACGCAGTATTTT.

The chain is built from TRBV10-1 and TRBJ2-2; D is undetermined. Germline V gene lookup returns CDR1 WNHNN and CDR2 SYGVQD (reference sequence). The ends were cut back, 7 bases at V and 5 bases at J, with 11 bases in the middle. This CDR3 has 13 amino acids. The CDR3 DNA reads TGCGCCAGCAATCTGGTATCGACCGGGGAGCTGTTTTTT. Encoded protein: CASNLVSTGELFF.

J is TRBJ1-1 and V is TRBV5-1, with D possibly being TRBD1 (5 bases). Trimming left V 4 bases short and J 1 base short, with 8 bases between. The germline CDR1 and CDR2 sequences are SGHRS and YFSETQ. The CDR3 runs 13 residues. CDR3 bases: TGCGCCAGCAGCCAAACAGGGAACACTGAAGCTTTCTTT. Protein product: CASSQTGNTEAFF.

The chain uses TRBV3-1 (or the pseudogene TRBV3-2) and TRBJ2-5; D might be TRBD1 (6 bases). The germline CDR1 and CDR2 sequences are LGHDT and YNNKEL (reference sequence). The CDR3 spans 16 residues. V was cut by 7 bases and J by 4 bases, with 22 bases left in between. This chain's CDR3 is CASTLRGLGVGETQYF. In nucleotides, the CDR3 is TGTGCCAGCACCCTAAGGGGGTTGGGGGTAGGAGAGACCCAGTACTTC.

The V call is TRBV7-2, the J call TRBJ2-1, with 8 bases aligning to TRBD1. V was clipped by 4 bases and J by 3 bases; unmatched bases: 5. CDR3 size: 15 residues. The germline CDR1 and CDR2 sequences are SGHTA and FQGNSA. CDR3 residues: CASSSRTGNYNEQFF. For the CDR3, the DNA is TGTGCCAGCAGCTCCAGGACAGGGAACTACAATGAGCAGTTCTTC.

V usage is TRBV5-5 and J usage is TRBJ2-5; D possibly corresponds to TRBD2 (5 bases). In germline, CDR1 is SGHKS, CDR2 YYEKEE (reference sequence). With 0 bases removed from V and 5 bases from J, the gap between germline ends came to 11 bases. The CDR3 runs 14 residues. CDR3 sequence: CASSLVEGRETQYF. CDR3 coding DNA: TGTGCCAGCAGCTTGGTTGAGGGCCGGGAGACCCAGTACTTC.

The rearrangement joins TRBV19 to TRBJ1-5; D call uncertain. CDR3 length: 12 amino acids. The germline V gene has CDR1 LNHDA and CDR2 SQIVND (reference sequence). V was trimmed by 7 bases and J by 3 bases, leaving 7 bases between them. In DNA, the CDR3 is TGTGCCAGTACCGGTCCCAATCAGCCCCAGCATTTT. This encodes CASTGPNQPQHF.

This clone showed up just once. This chain uses TRBV27 with TRBJ2-5; possibly TRBD1 or TRBD2 for D (5 bases each). The CDR3 is 14 amino acids. Germline assignment: CDR1 MNHEY and CDR2 SMNVEV (reference sequence). V lost 0 bases to trimming and J lost 9 bases, with 14 bases between them. The DNA of the CDR3 is TGTGCCAGCAGTTTATCGCCCGGGACGGCTTCCCAGTACTTC. As protein: CASSLSPGTASQYF.